This T cell receptor (beta chain) is drawn from a study of shared clonotypes between healthy human individuals. Looking at the study overall: Samples came from a couple of female and a few male donors aged 18 to 49.

Recent acute infections and vaccinations were absent in the healthy HIV-negative adult donors. Unsorted samples relied on about 90 million PBMCs, which served as the source of genomic DNA. Unsorted PBMC samples were amplified in replicate PCRs containing 250 to 350 ng DNA, 25,000 to 35,000 T cell genomes. The method was immunoSEQ multiplex PCR; TCRdb's version includes in-frame clones alone and lacks a portion of them. This sample has hundreds of thousands of clones; roughly three quarters occur once, and the top ten carry 12%. The ends were cut back, 11 bases at V and 0 bases at J, with 11 bases in the middle. From germline, CDR1 is SNHLY and CDR2 FYNNEI. The CDR3 runs 13 residues.

This receptor was taken from a woman aged 35 to 49 in good health. Some clones in this sample may be carry-over from other donors' samples. V gene TRBV2 combines with J gene TRBJ1-3, with D possibly matching TRBD1 (5 bases). The specimen was PBMCs. For the CDR3, the DNA is TGTGCCTCCTTAAGGGGCTCTGGAAACACCATATATTTT. This translates into CASLRGSGNTIYF.